Shown below are 18 T cell receptor beta chains from a single sample sequenced in a study of identical twins. TCRdb re-analysed the 5' RACE reads in MiXCR, keeping a single row per CDR3 protein. The repertoire consists of 510,000 or so distinct CDR3 sequences, with roughly 15% occurring once and the leading ten covering about 0.4%. These data were likewise used in another study, on yellow fever vaccine responses in identical twins.

The sample was CD4+ T cells sorted from blood. The receptors were gathered from a woman aged 18-29 years in good health.

Only a few counts were recorded for this clonotype. The chain joins TRBV27 to TRBJ2-3; D uncertain. This CDR3 spans 16 amino acids. In germline, CDR1 is MNHEY, CDR2 SMNVEV (reference sequence). V gave up 5 bases and J gave up 0 bases, with 15 bases separating them. CDR3 region: CASSPTRYASTDTQYF. Written as DNA, the CDR3 is TGTGCCAGCAGTCCGACGCGTTATGCTAGCACAGATACGCAGTATTTT.

This clonotype was detected only a few times. The chain joins TRBV28 to TRBJ1-1, with unresolved D. The CDR3 totals 12 residues. Per the germline V gene, CDR1 is MDHEN and CDR2 is SYDVKM. V was pared by 8 bases and J by 1 base, with 8 bases between. The CDR3 loop reads CASQFRNTEAFF. The CDR3 coding sequence is TGTGCCAGCCAGTTCCGGAACACTGAAGCTTTCTTT.

V usage is TRBV14 and J usage is TRBJ2-5; TRBD2 aligns across 8 bases. CDR3 length: 16 amino acids. V lost 6 bases and J lost 2; bases outside the gene matches: 11. In germline, CDR1 is SGHDN, CDR2 FVKESK. The CDR3 loop is CASSTMDGRAQETQYF. The CDR3 nucleotides read TGTGCCAGCAGTACGATGGACGGGAGGGCGCAAGAGACCCAGTACTTC.

V and J are TRBV29-1 and TRBJ2-3, with 9 bases fitting TRBD2. J lost 2 bases, V lost 1 base, and 13 bases had no gene match. The length of the CDR3 is 18 residues. The germline V gene has CDR1 SQVTM and CDR2 ANQGSEA. CDR3 protein: CSVEGNRGASGNTDTQYF. The CDR3, as DNA: TGCAGCGTTGAAGGGAATCGGGGGGCTAGCGGGAACACAGATACGCAGTATTTT.

This clonotype appeared a few times. The V call is TRBV28, the J call TRBJ2-2; perhaps TRBD1 as D (6 bases). V was trimmed by 4 bases and J by 4 bases, leaving 19 bases between them. The CDR3 spans 17 residues. CDR1 and CDR2 from the germline V gene are MDHEN and SYDVKM. The CDR3 nucleotides are TGTGCCAGCAGTTCCCTCGGCAGGGGAAGATTCACCGGGGAGCTGTTTTTT. The encoded protein is CASSSLGRGRFTGELFF.

The V call is TRBV7-2, the J call TRBJ1-6; D is unresolved. The length of the CDR3 is 15 residues. Looked up from germline, CDR1 is SGHTA and CDR2 is FQGNSA. V lost 6 bases, J lost 0 bases, and 9 bases lay in between. CDR3 protein: CASRKTISYNSPLHF. In nucleotides, the CDR3 is TGTGCCAGCAGGAAAACAATCTCCTATAATTCACCCCTCCACTTT.

At least ten counts were recorded for this clonotype. The rearrangement joins TRBV28 to TRBJ2-1; TRBD1 is a possible D gene (6 bases). From germline, CDR1 is MDHEN and CDR2 SYDVKM. The CDR3 sequence is 16 residues long. Trimming removed 5 bases from V and 6 bases from J, with 20 bases in between. CDR3 sequence: CASSIKQGWGANEQFF. CDR3 nucleotides: TGTGCCAGCAGTATAAAACAGGGTTGGGGAGCCAATGAGCAGTTCTTC.

This clonotype was picked up a small number of times. CDR3 DNA sequence: TGTGCCACCAGCAGAGGCCCCTACTCCTACGAGCAGTACTTC. Protein sequence: CATSRGPYSYEQYF. The chain carries TRBV15 and TRBJ2-7; D is unresolved. Trimming took 1 base from V and 0 from J, leaving 7 bases between them. The germline CDR1 and CDR2 sequences are LNHNV and YYDKDF (reference sequence). The CDR3 has 14 amino acids.

The chain is built from TRBV10-3 and TRBJ2-5; the D is unclear. V was shortened by 2 bases and J by 7 bases, with 11 bases between the two germline ends. Germline lookup yields CDR1 ENHRY and CDR2 SYGVKD. This CDR3 is 13 amino acids long. CDR3 protein: CAISEIGSGTQYF. Written as DNA, the CDR3 is TGTGCCATCAGTGAGATAGGGTCGGGGACCCAGTACTTC.

The CDR3 sequence: CASNHRGPETQYF. Written as DNA, the CDR3 is TGTGCCAGCAACCATAGGGGACCCGAGACGCAGTATTTT. V is TRBV5-6 and J is TRBJ2-3; D assignment may be TRBD1 or TRBD2 (5 bases each). CDR1 and CDR2 (germline): SGHDT, YYEEEE. V was clipped by 6 bases and J by 9 bases, with 17 bases between them. This CDR3 contains 13 residues.

This clonotype was counted between two and nine times. The chain recombines TRBV11-3 with TRBJ2-3; TRBD2 is a possible D gene (6 bases). Per the germline V gene, CDR1 is SGHNT and CDR2 is YENEEA. The CDR3 is made up of 14 amino acids. The V end lost 5 bases, the J end lost 1 base, and 10 bases lay between the germline ends. CDR3 amino acids: CASSPRDRTDTQYF. The CDR3 DNA reads TGTGCCAGCAGCCCGCGGGACCGCACAGATACGCAGTATTTT.

The V call is TRBV25-1, the J call TRBJ2-1; unclear D gene. Germline lookup yields CDR1 MGHDK and CDR2 SYGVNS. This CDR3 comprises 12 residues. Trimming removed 4 bases from V and 7 bases from J, with 8 bases in between. CDR3 loop: CASSGARNEQFF. CDR3 sequence (DNA): TGTGCCAGCAGTGGGGCCCGAAATGAGCAGTTCTTC.

This clonotype was seen more than once but under ten times. This chain connects TRBV6-2 or TRBV6-3 to TRBJ2-5; 7 bases are shared with TRBD1. The germline CDR1 and CDR2 sequences are MNHEY and SVGEGT. The CDR3 spans 16 residues. J was trimmed by 5 bases and V by 5 bases; bases with no gene match: 14. Here the CDR3 DNA reads TGTGCCAGCAGTACAAAACCCACAGGGGTCAGGGAGACCCAGTACTTC. It codes for CASSTKPTGVRETQYF.

This clonotype has a handful of counts. V and J are TRBV6-6 and TRBJ1-2; D is unclear. Germline V gene sequence: CDR1 MNHNY, CDR2 SVGAGI (reference sequence). CDR3 length: 12 amino acids. V lost 5 bases and J 8 bases, leaving 12 bases between the germline ends. Written as DNA, the CDR3 is TGTGCCAGCAGTCCCCCGTCGGGGGGCTACACCTTC. Translation: CASSPPSGGYTF.

In this sample, this clonotype turned up a few times. The V gene is TRBV14, the J gene TRBJ2-5; D is undetermined. V lost 6 bases to trimming and J lost 10 bases, with 15 bases between them. Germline lookup yields CDR1 SGHDN and CDR2 FVKESK. The CDR3 is made up of 12 amino acids. The CDR3 nucleotides read TGTGCCAGCAGTTCTATTAGGTCGAGCCAGTACTTC. Translated, it gives CASSSIRSSQYF.

This clonotype was detected only a few times. The chain joins TRBV20-1 to TRBJ2-2, with D possibly TRBD1 on 5 matching bases. The CDR3 covers 14 residues. V was trimmed by 2 bases and J by 1 base, leaving 8 bases between them. Germline CDR1 DFQATT, CDR2 SNEGSKA (reference sequence). The DNA for the CDR3 is TGCAGTGCTAGAACTACAGGGAACACCGGGGAGCTGTTTTTT. It translates to CSARTTGNTGELFF.

This clonotype occurred a few times. V is TRBV7-9 and J is TRBJ2-1, with D tentatively TRBD2 (5 bases). V was cut by 7 bases and J by 0 bases, with 13 bases left in between. Germline V lookup: CDR1 SEHNR, CDR2 FQNEAQ (reference sequence). The CDR3 contains 15 residues. CDR3 bases: TGTGCCAGCAACCCGATTGGGAGCTCCTACAATGAGCAGTTCTTC. Translated: CASNPIGSSYNEQFF. The full variable domain, completed using reference TRBV7-9 and TRBJ2-1, is DTGVSQNPRHKITKRGQNVTFRCDPISEHNRLYWYRQTLGQGPEFLTYFQNEAQLEKSRLLSDRFSAERPKGSFSTLEIQRTEQGDSAMYLCASNPIGSSYNEQFFGPGTRLTVL.

Worth noting for this clonotype: It may be a read error: a sequence one base away is much more abundant. The chain recombines TRBV5-1 with TRBJ2-1, with TRBD2 identical over 8 bases. Germline CDR1 and CDR2: SGHRS and YFSETQ. The CDR3 has 15 amino acids. The CDR3 sequence: CASSSLAGQRNEPFF. DNA of the CDR3: TGCGCCAGCAGCTCCCTAGCGGGCCAGAGGAATGAGCCGTTCTTC.